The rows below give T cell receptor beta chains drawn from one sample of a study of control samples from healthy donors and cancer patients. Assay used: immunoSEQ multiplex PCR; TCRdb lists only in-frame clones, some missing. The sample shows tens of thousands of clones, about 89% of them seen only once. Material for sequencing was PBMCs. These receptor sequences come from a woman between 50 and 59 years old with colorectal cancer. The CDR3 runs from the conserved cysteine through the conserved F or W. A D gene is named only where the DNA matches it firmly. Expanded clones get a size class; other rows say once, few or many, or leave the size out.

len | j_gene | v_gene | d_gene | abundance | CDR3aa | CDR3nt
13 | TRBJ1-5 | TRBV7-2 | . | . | CASSEFGNQPQHF | TGTGCCAGCAGCGAGTTCGGCAATCAGCCCCAGCATTTT
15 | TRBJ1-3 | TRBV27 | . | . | CASSAEGYSGNTIYF | TGTGCCAGCAGTGCCGAAGGGTATTCTGGAAACACCATATATTTT
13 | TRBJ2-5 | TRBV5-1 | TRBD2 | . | CASSIGLEETQYF | TGCGCCAGCAGCATCGGACTAGAGGAGACCCAGTACTTC
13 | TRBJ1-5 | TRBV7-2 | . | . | CASSLVEGQPQHF | TGTGCCAGCAGCTTAGTGGAGGGGCAGCCCCAGCATTTT
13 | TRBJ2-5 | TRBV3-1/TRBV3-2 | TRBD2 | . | CASSRLGSGGTNF | TGTGCCAGCAGCCGCTTGGGCAGCGGGGGTACGAACTTC
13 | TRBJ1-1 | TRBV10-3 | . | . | CAISERGDTEAFF | TGTGCCATCAGTGAGCGGGGGGACACTGAAGCTTTCTTT
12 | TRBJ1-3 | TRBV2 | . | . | CASSESGGLPNF | TGTGCCAGCAGTGAATCGGGGGGCCTCCCGAATTTT
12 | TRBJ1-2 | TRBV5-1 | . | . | CASSLENYGYTF | TGCGCCAGCAGCTTAGAAAACTATGGCTACACCTTC
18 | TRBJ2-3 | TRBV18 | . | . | CASSPFYSSSQLEDTQYF | TGTGCCAGCTCACCTTTTTACAGCTCTTCCCAGCTGGAAGATACGCAGTATTTT
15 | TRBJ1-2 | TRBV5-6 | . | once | CASSWGAQGGNGYTF | TGTGCCAGCAGCTGGGGGGCACAGGGCGGAAATGGCTACACCTTC
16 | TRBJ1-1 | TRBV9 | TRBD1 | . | CASRPGQGYDHTEAFF | TGTGCCAGCAGACCGGGACAGGGGTATGATCACACTGAAGCTTTCTTT
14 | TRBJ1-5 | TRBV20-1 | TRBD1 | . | CSASPTGGNQPQHF | TGCAGTGCTAGTCCGACAGGGGGCAATCAGCCCCAGCATTTT
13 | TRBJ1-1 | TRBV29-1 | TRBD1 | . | CSVPGQGMTEAFF | TGCAGCGTTCCAGGACAGGGGATGACTGAAGCTTTCTTT
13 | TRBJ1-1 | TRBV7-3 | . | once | CASILGENTEAFF | TGTGCCAGCATCTTGGGGGAGAACACTGAAGCTTTCTTT
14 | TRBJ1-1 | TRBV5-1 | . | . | CASSLGQPNTEAFF | TGCGCCAGCAGCTTGGGGCAGCCGAACACTGAAGCTTTCTTT
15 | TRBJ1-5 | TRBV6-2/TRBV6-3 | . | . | CASSYNREGDQPQHF | TGTGCCAGCAGTTACAACAGGGAGGGGGATCAGCCCCAGCATTTT
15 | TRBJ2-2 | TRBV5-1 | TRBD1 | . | CASSARQGMGGELFF | TGCGCCAGCAGCGCCCGACAGGGAATGGGCGGGGAGCTGTTTTTT
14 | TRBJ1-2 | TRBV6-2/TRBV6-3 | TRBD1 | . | CASSSQGAWYGYTF | TGTGCCAGCAGCTCCCAGGGGGCATGGTATGGCTACACCTTC
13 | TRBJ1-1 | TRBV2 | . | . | CASSYRVNTEAFF | TGTGCCAGCAGCTACAGGGTGAACACTGAAGCTTTCTTT
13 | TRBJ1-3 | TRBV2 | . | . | CASRQGSGNTIYF | TGTGCCAGCAGACAGGGATCGGGAAACACCATATATTTT
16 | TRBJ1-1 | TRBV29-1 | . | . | CSVEVVRGPVNTEAFF | TGCAGCGTTGAAGTTGTCAGGGGCCCTGTGAACACTGAAGCTTTCTTT
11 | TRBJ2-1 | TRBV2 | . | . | CASLGYDEQFF | TGTGCCAGCTTGGGGTACGATGAGCAGTTCTTC
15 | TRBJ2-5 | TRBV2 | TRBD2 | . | CASRKVWTSGETQYF | TGTGCCAGCAGAAAAGTTTGGACTAGCGGAGAGACCCAGTACTTC
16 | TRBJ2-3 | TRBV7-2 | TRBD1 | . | CASSSGTGGATDTQYF | TGTGCCAGCAGCTCGGGGACAGGGGGTGCCACAGATACGCAGTATTTT
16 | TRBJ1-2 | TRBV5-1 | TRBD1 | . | CASSLTGTVKNYGYTF | TGCGCCAGCAGCTTAACTGGGACAGTTAAAAACTATGGCTACACCTTC
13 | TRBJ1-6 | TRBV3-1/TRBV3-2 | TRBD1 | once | CASSLQGASPLHF | TGTGCCAGCAGCCTACAGGGGGCTTCACCCCTCCACTTT
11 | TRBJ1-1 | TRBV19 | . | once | CASNFNTEAFF | TGTGCCAGTAACTTTAACACTGAAGCTTTCTTT
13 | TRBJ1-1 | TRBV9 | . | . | CASSLSGATEAFF | TGTGCCAGCAGCCTCTCCGGGGCCACTGAAGCTTTCTTT
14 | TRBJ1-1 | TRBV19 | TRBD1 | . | CASIRDRGPGEAFF | TGTGCCAGTATCCGGGACAGGGGGCCCGGTGAAGCTTTCTTT
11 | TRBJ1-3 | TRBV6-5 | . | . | CASSYLDTIYF | TGTGCCAGCAGTTATTTAGACACCATATATTTT
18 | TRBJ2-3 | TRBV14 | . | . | CASSQDWLVGTGKDTQYF | TGTGCCAGCAGCCAAGATTGGTTAGTGGGAACGGGGAAAGATACGCAGTATTTT
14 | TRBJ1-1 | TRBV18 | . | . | CASSQGTGDTEAFF | TGTGCCAGCTCACAAGGGACGGGGGACACTGAAGCTTTCTTT
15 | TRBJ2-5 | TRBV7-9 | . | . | CASSLVGEGAETQYF | TGTGCCAGCAGCTTAGTGGGGGAAGGGGCCGAGACCCAGTACTTC
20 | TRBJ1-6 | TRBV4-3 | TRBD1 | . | CASSQDYMRGPGDYNSPLHF | TGCGCCAGCAGCCAAGATTATATGAGGGGGCCAGGTGATTATAATTCACCCCTCCACTTT
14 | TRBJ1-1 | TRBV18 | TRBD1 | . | CASSPPGQIGEAFF | TGTGCCAGCTCACCACCGGGACAGATCGGTGAGGCTTTCTTT
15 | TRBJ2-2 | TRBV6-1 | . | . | CASSERGVNTGELFF | TGTGCCAGCAGTGAACGAGGGGTCAACACCGGGGAGCTGTTTTTT